One and the same sample provided the 31 T cell receptor beta chains below, sequenced in a study of blood T cell repertoires in COVID-19. The assay was immunoSEQ multiplex PCR, and TCRdb's table has in-frame clones only and misses some. The data contain fewer than 250,000 clones, 70% to 90% of them singletons. What was sequenced was peripheral blood. The receptor source for this set is a man aged 25 to 40 with acute or convalescent COVID-19.

The V gene is TRBV7-9, the J gene TRBJ1-1, with D perhaps TRBD1 (6 bases). V was trimmed by 3 bases and J by 6 bases, leaving 14 bases between them. The germline gives CDR1 SEHNR, CDR2 FQNEAQ (reference sequence). The CDR3 is 14 residues long. CDR3 in amino acids: CASSLAGVNAEAFF. The CDR3 coding sequence is TGTGCCAGCAGCTTGGCAGGGGTGAATGCTGAAGCTTTCTTT. Combining the CDR3 with reference TRBV7-9 and TRBJ1-1 gives the whole variable domain DTGVSQNPRHKITKRGQNVTFRCDPISEHNRLYWYRQTLGQGPEFLTYFQNEAQLEKSRLLSDRFSAERPKGSFSTLEIQRTEQGDSAMYLCASSLAGVNAEAFFGQGTRLTVV.

This clone has a single count. V usage is TRBV5-5 and J usage is TRBJ2-5, with D unclear. The germline V gene encodes CDR1 SGHKS and CDR2 YYEKEE (reference sequence). V gave up 0 bases and J gave up 4 bases, with 16 bases separating them. The CDR3 is 16 amino acids. This chain's CDR3 is CASSLALWAVGETQYF. CDR3 in DNA: TGTGCCAGCAGCTTGGCGTTGTGGGCCGTAGGAGAGACCCAGTACTTC. Variable domain in full (rest from reference TRBV5-5 and TRBJ2-5): DAGVTQSPTHLIKTRGQQVTLRCSPISGHKSVSWYQQVLGQGPQFIFQYYEKEERGRGNFPDRFSARQFPNYSSELNVNALLLGDSALYLCASSLALWAVGETQYFGPGTRLLVL.

The rearrangement links TRBV5-1 to TRBJ2-5; 11 nucleotides line up with TRBD2. Trimming took 5 bases from V and 4 from J; bases not matched to a gene: 4. There are 14 residues in the CDR3. From germline, CDR1 is SGHRS and CDR2 YFSETQ. The CDR3 reads CASRTSGSRETQYF. The CDR3 DNA reads as TGCGCCAGCAGAACTAGCGGGAGCCGAGAGACCCAGTACTTC.

The chain links TRBV28 to TRBJ1-1; possible D gene TRBD1, 5 bases. Germline assignment: CDR1 MDHEN and CDR2 SYDVKM. The CDR3 totals 12 residues. The CDR3 DNA reads as TGTGTATCGTGGGGCATGAACACTGAAGCTTTCTTT. The encoded protein is CVSWGMNTEAFF.

The CDR3 protein is CASSSISGTSGRSGEQFF. The CDR3 bases are TGTGCCAGCAGCTCAATCTCCGGGACTAGCGGGAGGTCGGGTGAGCAGTTCTTC. The chain couples TRBV7-9 to TRBJ2-1, with 15 bases aligning to TRBD2. Per the germline V gene, CDR1 is SEHNR and CDR2 is FQNEAQ (reference sequence). The ends lost 4 bases at V and 9 bases at J; junction bases unmatched: 13. This CDR3 contains 18 residues.

The chain links TRBV4-1 to TRBJ2-7; TRBD1 might be the D (5 bases). Trimming pared 2 bases from V and 4 bases from J, leaving 9 bases between. Germline values: CDR1 MGHRA, CDR2 YSYEKL. The CDR3 runs 13 residues. The DNA for the CDR3 is TGCGCCAGCAGCCAACCGCCAGGGTACGAGCAGTACTTC. Protein product: CASSQPPGYEQYF.

V usage is TRBV7-2 and J usage is TRBJ2-3, with TRBD2 identical over 8 bases. The CDR3 loop spans 15 amino acids. Germline CDR1 reads SGHTA; CDR2 reads FQGNSA. The V segment lost 1 base and the J segment 6 bases; nucleotides outside the gene matches: 6. The CDR3 DNA reads TGTGCCAGCAGCTTAGGGAGCGGGGGTAAGGATACGCAGTATTTT. This gives the protein CASSLGSGGKDTQYF.

The chain couples TRBV11-2 to TRBJ1-3, with D maybe TRBD1 (6 bases). CDR1 SGHAT and CDR2 FQNNGV come from the germline V gene. This CDR3 has 19 residues. Trimming pared 1 base from V and 0 bases from J, leaving 19 bases between. CDR3 loop: CASSLGPLDRQFSGNTIYF. CDR3 nucleotide sequence: TGTGCCAGCAGCTTAGGGCCCCTCGACAGGCAATTCTCTGGAAACACCATATATTTT.

This clone has a handful of counts. The rearrangement joins TRBV11-2 to TRBJ1-5; no clear D. CDR1 is SGHAT and CDR2 is FQNNGV in the germline V gene. This CDR3 comprises 13 residues. Trimming pared 3 bases from V and 4 bases from J, leaving 7 bases between. CDR3 in DNA: TGTGCCAGCAGCTTGTCGTTGAATCAGCCCCAGCATTTT. Residues: CASSLSLNQPQHF.

V usage is TRBV27 and J usage is TRBJ2-1; 7 positions match TRBD2. Germline CDR1 reads MNHEY; CDR2 reads SMNVEV (reference sequence). The CDR3 consists of 15 residues. V was clipped by 5 bases and J by 8 bases; unmatched bases: 12. CDR3 nucleotide sequence: TGTGCCAGCAGTATGGGACTACCACCTTTCGATGAGCAGTTCTTC. Its protein is CASSMGLPPFDEQFF.

This chain joins TRBV7-3 and TRBJ2-5; the match to TRBD2 covers 10 bases. The V and J ends lost 4 bases and 5 bases, in that order; junction bases with no gene match: 7. Looked up from germline, CDR1 is SGHTA and CDR2 is FQGTGA. This CDR3 contains 15 residues. CDR3 protein: CASSSRSGRGETQYF. The CDR3 DNA reads as TGTGCCAGCAGCTCCCGGAGCGGGAGGGGCGAGACCCAGTACTTC.

J is TRBJ2-1 and V is TRBV15; 7 bases line up with TRBD1. V was pared by 2 bases and J by 7 bases, with 8 bases of the junction left unmatched. CDR3 length: 15 amino acids. The V gene's germline CDR1 is LNHNV and CDR2 YYDKDF (reference sequence). The CDR3 here is CATSRLRGIENEQFF. The DNA of the CDR3 is TGTGCCACCAGCAGACTCAGGGGGATTGAGAATGAGCAGTTCTTC.

This sequence joins TRBV28 and TRBJ1-3; tentatively, D is TRBD1 (6 bases). Trimming took 2 bases from V and 4 from J, leaving 12 bases between them. Germline CDR1 MDHEN, CDR2 SYDVKM. This CDR3 is 15 amino acids long. The CDR3 sequence is CASSLIGGRGNTIYF. In DNA form, the CDR3 reads TGTGCCAGCAGTTTAATCGGGGGGCGAGGAAACACCATATATTTT.

The chain couples TRBV10-1 to TRBJ1-6; 8 bases line up with TRBD1. CDR3 length: 14 amino acids. Germline V lookup: CDR1 WNHNN, CDR2 SYGVQD (reference sequence). Germline trimming cut 6 bases from V and 10 bases from J; bases unmatched to any gene: 8. The CDR3 DNA follows: TGCGCCAGCAGCCCAGGGGGCTTGGAATCACCCCTCCACTTT. Its translation: CASSPGGLESPLHF.

Details on this clone: This same CDR3 is encoded by further DNA sequences in the sample. The gene calls are TRBV12-3 or TRBV12-4 and TRBJ2-7; D unresolved. V was shortened by 2 bases and J by 2 bases, with 4 bases between the two germline ends. The CDR3 covers 12 residues. In DNA, the CDR3 is TGTGCCAGCAGTTTATCCACCTACGAGCAGTACTTC. Protein: CASSLSTYEQYF.

This CDR3 reads CASSQERATDTQYF. The CDR3 DNA reads TGCGCCAGCAGCCAAGAGCGGGCCACAGATACGCAGTATTTT. The chain employs TRBV4-1 and TRBJ2-3, with D possibly TRBD2 on 5 matching bases. Looked up from germline, CDR1 is MGHRA and CDR2 is YSYEKL. V was shortened by 0 bases and J by 2 bases, with 6 bases between the two germline ends. The CDR3 consists of 14 residues.

The chain links TRBV18 to TRBJ2-1, with 7 positions matching TRBD2. V trimming: 4 bases; J trimming: 8 bases; junction bases outside the gene matches: 14. Per germline, CDR1 KGHSH and CDR2 LQKENI. The CDR3 contains 16 residues. The CDR3 sequence is CASSRLGREIGDEQFF. The CDR3 DNA reads TGTGCCAGCTCACGTCTTGGGCGGGAGATAGGAGATGAGCAGTTCTTC.

The chain employs TRBV7-9 and TRBJ1-1; no clear D. The germline gives CDR1 SEHNR, CDR2 FQNEAQ (reference sequence). This CDR3 contains 11 residues. The V gene lost 3 bases and the J gene lost 4 bases, with 3 bases spanning the gap. CDR3 loop: CASSFRTEAFF. In DNA form, the CDR3 reads TGTGCCAGCAGCTTCCGCACTGAAGCTTTCTTT. The variable domain in full, completed from reference TRBV7-9 and TRBJ1-1, reads DTGVSQNPRHKITKRGQNVTFRCDPISEHNRLYWYRQTLGQGPEFLTYFQNEAQLEKSRLLSDRFSAERPKGSFSTLEIQRTEQGDSAMYLCASSFRTEAFFGQGTRLTVV.

This sequence joins TRBV5-1 and TRBJ2-7; 8 bases agree with TRBD1. V was pared by 6 bases and J by 5 bases, with 13 bases of the junction left unmatched. Germline-derived CDR1 and CDR2 are SGHRS and YFSETQ. The CDR3 runs 15 residues. As DNA, the CDR3 is TGCGCCAGCACCTTCGACCCAGGGGGCCTCAACGAGCAGTACTTC. It is translated as CASTFDPGGLNEQYF. Variable domain in full (rest from reference TRBV5-1 and TRBJ2-7): KAGVTQTPRYLIKTRGQQVTLSCSPISGHRSVSWYQQTPGQGLQFLFEYFSETQRNKGNFPGRFSGRQFSNSRSEMNVSTLELGDSALYLCASTFDPGGLNEQYFGPGTRLTVT.

In its sample, this clone was seen once. This CDR3 is CASRGLAGGSGELFF. DNA for the CDR3: TGCGCCAGCAGAGGACTAGCGGGAGGGTCCGGGGAGCTGTTTTTT. V and J are TRBV5-1 and TRBJ2-2; 15 bases map to TRBD2. Trimming cost V 5 bases and J 6 bases; bases outside gene matches: 2. The CDR3 runs to 15 residues. Germline assignment: CDR1 SGHRS and CDR2 YFSETQ.

The chain recombines TRBV5-6 with TRBJ1-2, with D maybe TRBD1 (6 bases). V was clipped by 5 bases and J by 4 bases, with 12 bases between them. The CDR3 is 13 residues long. CDR1 SGHDT and CDR2 YYEEEE come from the germline V gene. As DNA, the CDR3 is TGTGCCAGCAGTTCCGGGACACCCTATGGCTACACCTTC. Encoded protein: CASSSGTPYGYTF. The entire variable domain, with the rest obtained from reference TRBV5-6 and TRBJ1-2, is as follows: DAGVTQSPTHLIKTRGQQVTLRCSPKSGHDTVSWYQQALGQGPQFIFQYYEEEERQRGNFPDRFSGHQFPNYSSELNVNALLLGDSALYLCASSSGTPYGYTFGSGTRLTVV.

The chain combines TRBV19 with TRBJ1-1, with D unresolved. CDR1 and CDR2 (germline): LNHDA, SQIVND (reference sequence). V lost 6 bases and J 3 bases, leaving 17 bases between the germline ends. The CDR3 is 15 residues long. In DNA form, the CDR3 reads TGTGCCAGTAGATGGCCAGGTGGCGTGGACACTGAAGCTTTCTTT. This gives the protein CASRWPGGVDTEAFF.

V gene TRBV6-5 combines with J gene TRBJ2-1; 7 bases align to TRBD2. The J segment lost 6 bases and the V segment lost 0 bases, leaving 8 bases of the junction unmatched. Germline loops: CDR1 MNHEY, CDR2 SVGAGI. This CDR3 spans 16 amino acids. In nucleotides, the CDR3 is TGTGCCAGCAGTTACTCGTTGTCGGGAGGTCCCAATGAGCAGTTCTTC. Its translation is CASSYSLSGGPNEQFF.

V and J are TRBV7-9 and TRBJ2-3; D is ambiguous. The length of the CDR3 is 12 residues. The germline V gene encodes CDR1 SEHNR and CDR2 FQNEAQ (reference sequence). Deletions cut 4 bases from V and 4 bases from J, with 6 bases between. DNA for the CDR3: TGTGCCAGCAGCTCCACATCAGATACGCAGTATTTT. The encoded protein is CASSSTSDTQYF.

The CDR3 region is CASSPDPNGAGGEKLFF. CDR3 nucleotides: TGCGCCAGCAGCCCGGACCCCAATGGCGCGGGGGGTGAAAAACTGTTTTTT. The chain joins TRBV5-1 to TRBJ1-4; D might be TRBD1 (5 bases). The CDR3 extends over 17 amino acids. Trimming removed 4 bases at V and 7 bases at J, with 23 bases between. Germline lookup yields CDR1 SGHRS and CDR2 YFSETQ. The full variable domain, rest sourced from reference TRBV5-1 and TRBJ1-4, is KAGVTQTPRYLIKTRGQQVTLSCSPISGHRSVSWYQQTPGQGLQFLFEYFSETQRNKGNFPGRFSGRQFSNSRSEMNVSTLELGDSALYLCASSPDPNGAGGEKLFFGSGTQLSVL.

The chain recombines TRBV28 with TRBJ1-3; D not certain. The CDR3 length is 14 residues. The germline CDR1 and CDR2 sequences are MDHEN and SYDVKM. V lost 6 bases and J lost 0, with 9 bases in between. CDR3 protein: CASRGGYSGNTIYF. Here the CDR3 DNA reads TGTGCCAGCAGAGGCGGATACTCTGGAAACACCATATATTTT. Variable domain in full (rest from reference TRBV28 and TRBJ1-3): DVKVTQSSRYLVKRTGEKVFLECVQDMDHENMFWYRQDPGLGLRLIYFSYDVKMKEKGDIPEGYSVSREKKERFSLILESASTNQTSMYLCASRGGYSGNTIYFGEGSWLTVV.

The V call is TRBV30, the J call TRBJ1-2; 7 bases fit TRBD1. Germline values: CDR1 GTSNPN, CDR2 SVGIG (reference sequence). The CDR3 sequence is 10 residues long. The CDR3 bases are TGTGCAGGGGGCCCCTATGGCTACACCTTC. Its protein product is CAGGPYGYTF.

The chain employs TRBV18 and TRBJ1-1; D may be TRBD1 (5 bases). Trimming left V 5 bases short and J 1 base short, with 8 bases between. CDR3 length: 13 amino acids. Germline V lookup: CDR1 KGHSH, CDR2 LQKENI. The CDR3 loop is CASSKTENTEAFF. CDR3 DNA: TGTGCCAGCTCAAAGACAGAGAACACTGAAGCTTTCTTT. Drawing the rest from reference TRBV18 and TRBJ1-1, the complete variable domain is NAGVMQNPRHLVRRRGQEARLRCSPMKGHSHVYWYRQLPEEGLKFMVYLQKENIIDESGMPKERFSAEFPKEGPSILRIQQVVRGDSAAYFCASSKTENTEAFFGQGTRLTVV.

The V and J genes are TRBV6-5 and TRBJ1-6; D is undetermined. The CDR3 is made up of 15 amino acids. The V end lost 0 bases, the J end lost 8 bases, and 11 bases lay between the germline ends. CDR1 and CDR2 (germline): MNHEY, SVGAGI. CDR3 coding DNA: TGTGCCAGCAGTTACTCGCAGACATTTGATTCACCCCTCCACTTT. Its translation is CASSYSQTFDSPLHF.

The V gene is TRBV27, the J gene TRBJ2-1, with 10 bases aligning to TRBD1. Germline V lookup: CDR1 MNHEY, CDR2 SMNVEV (reference sequence). The junction had 5 bases not matched to a gene; V was cut back by 3 bases and J by 6 bases. The CDR3 is 15 amino acids. As DNA, the CDR3 is TGTGCCAGCAGTTTGTCTCGGACAGGGGGCAATGAGCAGTTCTTC. This encodes CASSLSRTGGNEQFF.

The chain couples TRBV27 to TRBJ1-1, with D perhaps matching TRBD1 (6 bases). Germline CDR1 is MNHEY and CDR2 is SMNVEV (reference sequence). V lost 6 bases to trimming and J lost 4 bases, with 9 bases between them. This CDR3 is 12 amino acids long. CDR3 amino acids: CASRNRATEAFF. In DNA form, the CDR3 reads TGTGCCAGCAGGAACAGGGCCACTGAAGCTTTCTTT.